This TCR beta chain was identified in a study of blood T cell repertoires in COVID-19. Study details: Sites in the United States, Italy and Spain provided acute and convalescent COVID-19 samples. The cDNA or gDNA used as material had been derived from T cells, B-cell-depleted T cells, or PBMCs.

The Seattle patients joined while their infection was active and were tracked longitudinally afterward. In the source study's methods: Amplifying reference gene primers gave estimates of nucleated cell counts. Some clones are missing from TCRdb's copy, which holds only in-frame ones; the method was immunoSEQ multiplex PCR. V, J and clone size are those of that table, while D and trimming were read from the DNA. Of about 99,000 clones in the sample, 88% were seen once. V was shortened by 1 base and J by 3 bases, with 4 bases between the two germline ends. The germline gives CDR1 MDHEN, CDR2 SYDVKM. The CDR3 totals 13 residues.

The origin of this receptor is a man aged 45-65 years with COVID-19, enrolled during active disease. The specimen sequenced was peripheral blood. The V call is TRBV28, the J call TRBJ1-5, with D unresolved. This CDR3 reads CASSLSFNQPQHF. As DNA, the CDR3 is TGTGCCAGCAGTTTATCCTTCAATCAGCCCCAGCATTTT. The entire variable domain, with the rest obtained from reference TRBV28 and TRBJ1-5, is as follows: DVKVTQSSRYLVKRTGEKVFLECVQDMDHENMFWYRQDPGLGLRLIYFSYDVKMKEKGDIPEGYSVSREKKERFSLILESASTNQTSMYLCASSLSFNQPQHFGDGTRLSIL.